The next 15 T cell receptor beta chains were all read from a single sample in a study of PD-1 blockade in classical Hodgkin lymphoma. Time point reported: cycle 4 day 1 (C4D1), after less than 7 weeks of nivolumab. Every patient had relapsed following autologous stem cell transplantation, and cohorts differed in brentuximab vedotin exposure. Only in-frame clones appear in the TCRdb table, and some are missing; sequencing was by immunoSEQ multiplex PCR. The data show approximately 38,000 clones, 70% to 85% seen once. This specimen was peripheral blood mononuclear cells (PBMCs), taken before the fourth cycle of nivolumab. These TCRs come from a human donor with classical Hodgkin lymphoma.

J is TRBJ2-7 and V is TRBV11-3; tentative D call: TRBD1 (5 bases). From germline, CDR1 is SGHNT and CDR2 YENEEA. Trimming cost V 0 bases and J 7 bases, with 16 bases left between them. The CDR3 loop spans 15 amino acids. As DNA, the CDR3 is TGTGCCAGCAGCTTAGATACACAGGAGCATAGGGAGCAGTACTTC. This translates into CASSLDTQEHREQYF.

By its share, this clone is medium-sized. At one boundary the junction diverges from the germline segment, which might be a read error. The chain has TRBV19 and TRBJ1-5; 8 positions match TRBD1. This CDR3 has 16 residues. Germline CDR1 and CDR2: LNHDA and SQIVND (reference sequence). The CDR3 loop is CASSIQDRGGNQPQHF. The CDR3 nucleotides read TGTGCCAGCAGTATACAAGACAGGGGCGGCAATCAGCCCCAGCATTTT.

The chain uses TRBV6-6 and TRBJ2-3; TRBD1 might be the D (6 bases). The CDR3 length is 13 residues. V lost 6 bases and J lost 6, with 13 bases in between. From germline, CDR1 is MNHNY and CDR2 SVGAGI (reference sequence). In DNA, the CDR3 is TGTGCCAGCAGACAGGGTTCCCGGGATACGCAGTATTTT. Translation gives CASRQGSRDTQYF.

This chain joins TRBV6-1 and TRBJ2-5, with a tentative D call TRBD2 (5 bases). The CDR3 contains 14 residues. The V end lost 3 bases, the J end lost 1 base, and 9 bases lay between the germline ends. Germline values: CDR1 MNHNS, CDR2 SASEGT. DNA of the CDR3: TGTGCCAGCAGTGATATTCGGGGCCAAGAGACCCAGTACTTC. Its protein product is CASSDIRGQETQYF.

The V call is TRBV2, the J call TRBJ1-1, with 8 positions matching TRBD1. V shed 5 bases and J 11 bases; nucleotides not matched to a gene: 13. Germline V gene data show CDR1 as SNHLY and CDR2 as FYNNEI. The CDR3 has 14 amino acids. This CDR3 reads CASSFTSFRGLAFF. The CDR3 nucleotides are TGTGCCAGCAGTTTCACCTCCTTCAGGGGGCTTGCTTTCTTT.

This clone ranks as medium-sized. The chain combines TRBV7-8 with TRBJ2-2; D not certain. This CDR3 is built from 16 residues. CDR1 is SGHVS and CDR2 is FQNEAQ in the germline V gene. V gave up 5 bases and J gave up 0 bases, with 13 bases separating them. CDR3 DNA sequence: TGTGCCAGCAGCCCCCGCGGCGGCGCGAACACCGGGGAGCTGTTTTTT. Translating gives CASSPRGGANTGELFF.

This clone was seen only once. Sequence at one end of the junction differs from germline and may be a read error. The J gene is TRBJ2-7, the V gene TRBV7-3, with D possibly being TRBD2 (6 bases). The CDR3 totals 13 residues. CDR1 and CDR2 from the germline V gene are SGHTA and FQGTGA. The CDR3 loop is CANSLGTPYEQYF. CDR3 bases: TGTGCCAACAGCTTAGGGACTCCGTACGAGCAGTACTTC.

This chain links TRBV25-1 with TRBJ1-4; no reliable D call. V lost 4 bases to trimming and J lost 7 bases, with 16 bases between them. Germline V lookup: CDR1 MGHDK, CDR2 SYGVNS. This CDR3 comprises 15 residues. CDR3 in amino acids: CASSGTSWRGEKLFF. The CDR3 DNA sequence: TGTGCCAGCAGTGGAACAAGCTGGAGAGGTGAAAAACTGTTTTTT.

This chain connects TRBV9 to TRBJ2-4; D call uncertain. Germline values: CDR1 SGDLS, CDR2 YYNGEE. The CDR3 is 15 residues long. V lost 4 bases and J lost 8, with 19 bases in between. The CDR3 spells CASSSRAGLQDIQYF. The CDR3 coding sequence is TGTGCCAGCAGCTCGCGAGCCGGATTACAAGACATTCAGTACTTC.

The CDR3 protein is CASSWRQGNSPLHF. In DNA, the CDR3 is TGTGCCAGCAGTTGGAGACAGGGGAATTCACCCCTCCACTTT. The genes are TRBV27 and TRBJ1-6, with 8 bases identical to TRBD1. Germline CDR1 is MNHEY and CDR2 is SMNVEV (reference sequence). With 4 bases clipped from V and 7 bases from J, the junction kept 3 bases outside the gene matches. There are 14 residues in the CDR3.

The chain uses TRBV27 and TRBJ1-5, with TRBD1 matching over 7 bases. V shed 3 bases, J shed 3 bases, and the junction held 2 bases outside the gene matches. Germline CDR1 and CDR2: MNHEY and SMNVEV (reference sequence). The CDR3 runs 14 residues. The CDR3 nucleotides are TGTGCCAGCAGTTTGGGACAGCACAATCAGCCCCAGCATTTT. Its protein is CASSLGQHNQPQHF.

The CDR3 region has the DNA TGCGCCAGCAGCCAAGTTCTCCTCGGGGGAGAGACCCAGTACTTC. Translating gives CASSQVLLGGETQYF. V usage is TRBV4-1 and J usage is TRBJ2-5; maybe TRBD2 (6 bases). The CDR3 has 15 amino acids. The V end lost 1 base, the J end lost 4 bases, and 13 bases lay between the germline ends. Germline V gene lookup returns CDR1 MGHRA and CDR2 YSYEKL.

CDR3 DNA sequence: TGTGCCAGCACCCTCGACCATCGGGCAGCTTTCTTT. Protein sequence: CASTLDHRAAFF. This chain joins TRBV28 and TRBJ1-1; D uncertain. V shed 7 bases and J shed 10 bases, with 16 bases lying between them. Germline values: CDR1 MDHEN, CDR2 SYDVKM. The CDR3 is made up of 12 amino acids.

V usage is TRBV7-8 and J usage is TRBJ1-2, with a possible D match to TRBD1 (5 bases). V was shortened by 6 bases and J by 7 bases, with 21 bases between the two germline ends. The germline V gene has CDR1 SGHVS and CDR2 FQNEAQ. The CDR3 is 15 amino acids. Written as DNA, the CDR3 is TGTGCCAGCAGGTCAACCGGGACCCAGGGTGGTGGCTACACCTTC. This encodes CASRSTGTQGGGYTF.

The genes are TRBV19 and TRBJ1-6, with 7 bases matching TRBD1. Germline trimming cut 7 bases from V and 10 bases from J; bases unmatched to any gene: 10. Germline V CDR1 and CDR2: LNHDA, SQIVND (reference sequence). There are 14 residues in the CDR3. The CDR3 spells CASMETGSGSPLHF. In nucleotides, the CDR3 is TGTGCCAGTATGGAGACAGGGAGCGGATCACCCCTCCACTTT.